These T cell receptor beta chains were read from a single sample in a study of molecular identifiers for immune sequencing clone quantification. Each CDR3 protein gets one entry after TCRdb re-called the PCR reads with MiXCR. The data contain under 600,000 distinct CDR3 sequences, about 25% of them singletons. The sequencing sample was made of naive CD8+ T cells from blood, with Jurkat cell RNA spiked in. These receptors came from a human donor in good health. Some libraries in this study had Jurkat cell RNA spiked in. CDR3s include the opening cysteine and the closing phenylalanine or tryptophan. D genes are given only for firm matches. Clone sizes are given selectively: once, few, many, or a class where the clone is expanded.

clone_size | j_call | d_call | v_call | cdr3_nt | cdr3_aa
many | TRBJ2-3 | TRBD1 | TRBV12-3/TRBV12-4 | TGTGCCAGCAGTTCGGACAGGGGGATGACAGATACGCAGTATTTT | CASSSDRGMTDTQYF
many | TRBJ2-7 | NA | TRBV25-1 | TGTGCCAGCAGTGAATCCGGGGTCCGATACGAGCAGTACTTC | CASSESGVRYEQYF
few | TRBJ1-6 | NA | TRBV4-3 | TGCGCCAGCAGCGAGGCGGTCCTCAATTCACCCCTCCACTTT | CASSEAVLNSPLHF
many | TRBJ2-2 | TRBD1 | TRBV7-9 | TGTGCCAGCAGCTCCCGGGACAGGGGCTGGACCGGGGAGCTGTTTTTT | CASSSRDRGWTGELFF
few | TRBJ1-5 | NA | TRBV4-1 | TGCGCCAGCAGCCAAGCAGGGGCTGGGAGCAATCAGCCCCAGCATTTT | CASSQAGAGSNQPQHF
many | TRBJ2-5 | NA | TRBV5-1 | TGCGCCAGCAGCCCCTATAGGAGGGAGACAGAGACCCAGTACTTC | CASSPYRRETETQYF
few | TRBJ2-3 | TRBD2 | TRBV19 | TGTGCCAGTAGTCAAAGCGGGGGGAGGTCTAGCACAGATACGCAGTATTTT | CASSQSGGRSSTDTQYF
many | TRBJ1-1 | TRBD1 | TRBV4-3 | TGCGCCAGCAGCTCCCCAAAACCGGGACAGGCTATGAACACTGAAGCTTTCTTT | CASSSPKPGQAMNTEAFF
few | TRBJ1-1 | NA | TRBV6-6 | TGTGCCAGCAGTTACTCGAGGTCGGCCACTGAAGCTTTCTTT | CASSYSRSATEAFF
NA | TRBJ1-5 | TRBD1 | TRBV19 | TGTGCCAGTAGTTCTTTGCAGGGGGTTCAGCCCCAGCATTTT | CASSSLQGVQPQHF
NA | TRBJ2-5 | NA | TRBV7-9 | TGTGCCAGCAGCTCCGGGGCCCAAGAGACCCAGTACTTC | CASSSGAQETQYF
many | TRBJ1-4 | NA | TRBV7-9 | TGTGCCAGCAGCCCTAATGAAAAACTGTTTTTT | CASSPNEKLFF
few | TRBJ2-1 | NA | TRBV7-3 | TGTGCCAGCAGCCCCACAGGGTCCAATGAGCAGTTCTTC | CASSPTGSNEQFF
many | TRBJ2-3 | TRBD2 | TRBV7-8 | TGTGCCAGCAGCTTTGAGCGGGGAGGCACAGATACGCAGTATTTT | CASSFERGGTDTQYF
few | TRBJ2-1 | NA | TRBV15 | TGTGCCACCAGCAGAGATGGGGGCGGGAGCTCCTACAATGAGCAGTTCTTC | CATSRDGGGSSYNEQFF
NA | TRBJ2-1 | TRBD2 | TRBV28 | TGTGCCAGCAGTTTAACCCCAAGACTAGCGGGAGTTTGGTTCTTC | CASSLTPRLAGVWFF
NA | TRBJ1-1 | NA | TRBV9 | TGTGCCAGCAGCGAAGAGGGGGGGCTTGACACTGGAGCTTTCTTT | CASSEEGGLDTGAFF
NA | TRBJ2-7 | TRBD1 | TRBV20-1 | TGCAGTGCTAGAGATTTGGAAACAGGGGATCACGAGCAGTACTTC | CSARDLETGDHEQYF
few | TRBJ1-6 | NA | TRBV19 | TGTGCCAGTAGCACAAGTTATAATTCACCCCTCCACTTT | CASSTSYNSPLHF
few | TRBJ1-2 | NA | TRBV29-1 | TGCAGCGTGGGGATCAGGGGATTTGGGGGCTACACCTTC | CSVGIRGFGGYTF